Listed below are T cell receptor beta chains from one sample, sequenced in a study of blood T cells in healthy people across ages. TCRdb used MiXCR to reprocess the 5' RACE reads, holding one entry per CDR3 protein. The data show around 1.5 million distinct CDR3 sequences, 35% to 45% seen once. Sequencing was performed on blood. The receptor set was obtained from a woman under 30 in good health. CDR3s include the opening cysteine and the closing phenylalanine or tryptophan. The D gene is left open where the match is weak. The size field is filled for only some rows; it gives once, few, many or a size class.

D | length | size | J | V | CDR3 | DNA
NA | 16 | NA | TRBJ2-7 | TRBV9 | CASSGGNGGPPYEQYF | TGTGCCAGCAGCGGAGGGAATGGAGGCCCTCCTTACGAGCAGTACTTC
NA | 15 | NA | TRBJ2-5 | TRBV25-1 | CASDAGKRYQETQYF | TGTGCCAGTGACGCGGGAAAACGGTACCAAGAGACCCAGTACTTC
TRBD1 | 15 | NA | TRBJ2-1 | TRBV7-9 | CTSSDRQGAGNEQFF | TGTACCAGCAGTGACCGACAGGGGGCAGGGAATGAGCAGTTCTTC
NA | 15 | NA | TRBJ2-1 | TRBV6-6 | CASSYSVGESNEQFF | TGTGCCAGCAGTTACTCGGTGGGGGAGAGTAATGAGCAGTTCTTC
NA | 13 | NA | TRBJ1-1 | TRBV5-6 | CASSLGLVPGAFF | TGTGCCAGCAGCTTGGGATTGGTTCCCGGAGCTTTCTTT
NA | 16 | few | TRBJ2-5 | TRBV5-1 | CASSRSVGPDNNEQYF | TGCGCCAGCAGCAGGTCGGTGGGGCCCGATAACAATGAGCAGTACTTC
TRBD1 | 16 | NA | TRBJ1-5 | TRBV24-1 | CATSDRGQGFDQPQHF | TGTGCCACCAGTGATCGTGGACAGGGTTTCGATCAGCCCCAGCATTTT
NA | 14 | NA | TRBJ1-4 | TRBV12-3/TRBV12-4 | CASSLGGGPEKLFF | TGTGCCAGCAGTTTAGGCGGGGGCCCTGAAAAACTGTTTTTT
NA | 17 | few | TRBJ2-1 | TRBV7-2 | CASSLAEPAEAGNEQFF | TGTGCCAGCAGCTTAGCCGAGCCGGCGGAGGCGGGCAATGAGCAGTTCTTC
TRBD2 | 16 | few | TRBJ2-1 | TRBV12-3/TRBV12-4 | CASSWGLAGAYNEQFF | TGTGCCAGCAGTTGGGGACTAGCGGGGGCATACAATGAGCAGTTCTTC
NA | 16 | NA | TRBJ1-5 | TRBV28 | CASSPVFRTDNQPQHF | TGTGCCAGCAGCCCCGTCTTCCGGACGGACAATCAGCCCCAGCATTTT
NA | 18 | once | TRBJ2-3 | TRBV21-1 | CVSSKVEAGPPDTDTQYF | TGTGTCAGCAGCAAAGTTGAGGCGGGCCCACCAGACACAGATACGCAGTATTTT
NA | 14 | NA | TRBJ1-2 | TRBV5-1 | CASSHSRGRKGYTF | TGCGCCAGCAGTCACTCCAGGGGTCGTAAAGGCTACACCTTC
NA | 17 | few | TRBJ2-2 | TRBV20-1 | CSARDSSGPSNTGELFF | TGCAGTGCTAGAGACTCTTCGGGGCCGTCAAACACCGGGGAGCTGTTTTTT
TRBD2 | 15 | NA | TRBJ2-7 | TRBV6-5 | CASSSPGGMGYEQYF | TGTGCCAGCAGTTCCCCGGGGGGTATGGGCTACGAGCAGTACTTC
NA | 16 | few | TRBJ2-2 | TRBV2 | CASGRNLDHYTGELFF | TGTGCCAGCGGACGGAACCTCGATCATTACACCGGGGAGCTGTTTTTT
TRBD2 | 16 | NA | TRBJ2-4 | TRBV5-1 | CASSLRTSGSGGIQYF | TGCGCCAGCAGCTTACGGACTAGCGGGAGTGGTGGCATTCAGTACTTC
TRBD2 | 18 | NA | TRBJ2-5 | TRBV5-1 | CASSLLVAGVTVEETQYF | TGCGCCAGCAGCTTGTTAGTAGCGGGAGTGACGGTAGAGGAGACCCAGTACTTC
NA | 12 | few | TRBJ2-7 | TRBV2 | CASTQVRYEQYF | TGTGCCAGCACCCAAGTTCGGTACGAGCAGTACTTC
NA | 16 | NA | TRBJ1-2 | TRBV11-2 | CASSLVVRDGRYGYTF | TGTGCCAGCAGCTTAGTGGTCCGGGACGGGCGGTATGGCTACACCTTC
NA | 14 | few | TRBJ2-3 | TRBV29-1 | CSVAPSQSTDTQYF | TGCAGCGTTGCCCCATCGCAGAGCACAGATACGCAGTATTTT
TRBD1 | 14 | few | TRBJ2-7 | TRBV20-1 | CSAYSGTGGGEQYF | TGCAGTGCTTACTCCGGGACAGGCGGAGGCGAGCAGTACTTC
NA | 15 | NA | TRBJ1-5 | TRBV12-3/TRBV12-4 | CASSLQGGLNQPQHF | TGTGCCAGCAGTTTACAGGGCGGTCTCAATCAGCCCCAGCATTTT
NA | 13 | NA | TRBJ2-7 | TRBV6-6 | CATESPPSGEQYF | TGTGCCACGGAGTCCCCCCCAAGTGGGGAGCAGTACTTC
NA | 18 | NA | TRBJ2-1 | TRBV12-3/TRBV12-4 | CASSFWVVGGTHYNEQFF | TGTGCCAGCAGTTTTTGGGTGGTCGGTGGGACCCATTACAATGAGCAGTTCTTC
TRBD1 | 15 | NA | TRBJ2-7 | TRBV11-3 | CASSFSFGQGYEQYF | TGTGCCAGCAGCTTCTCCTTTGGACAGGGCTACGAGCAGTACTTC
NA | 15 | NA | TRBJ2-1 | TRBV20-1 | CSARLGVAEYNEQFF | TGCAGTGCTAGACTAGGTGTAGCGGAATACAATGAGCAGTTCTTC
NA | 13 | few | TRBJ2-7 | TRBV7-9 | CASSSERTDEQYF | TGTGCCAGCAGCTCAGAGCGAACAGACGAGCAGTACTTC
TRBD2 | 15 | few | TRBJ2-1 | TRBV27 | CASTIAGGPRDEQFF | TGTGCCAGCACCATAGCGGGGGGACCTCGGGATGAGCAGTTCTTC
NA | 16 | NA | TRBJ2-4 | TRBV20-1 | CSARERQGGAKNIQYF | TGCAGTGCTAGAGAAAGACAGGGAGGGGCCAAAAACATTCAGTACTTC
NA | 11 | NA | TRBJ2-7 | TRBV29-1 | CSVEGTHEQYF | TGCAGCGTTGAAGGAACACACGAGCAGTACTTC
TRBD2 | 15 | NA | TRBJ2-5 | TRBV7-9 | CASSLAAGGIETQYF | TGTGCCAGCAGCTTAGCGGCGGGAGGGATAGAGACCCAGTACTTC
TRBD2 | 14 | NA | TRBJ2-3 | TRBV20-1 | CSARMGGRTDTQYF | TGCAGTGCTAGGATGGGCGGGAGGACCGATACGCAGTATTTT
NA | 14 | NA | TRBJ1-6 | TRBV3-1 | CASSQVRGSSPLHF | TGTGCCAGCAGCCAAGTGCGGGGCAGTTCACCCCTCCACTTT
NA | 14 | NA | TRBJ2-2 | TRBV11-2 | CASSPKTGLTELFF | TGTGCCAGCAGCCCAAAGACGGGGTTGACGGAGCTGTTTTTT
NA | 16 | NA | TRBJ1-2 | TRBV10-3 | CAISASDQPPNYGYTF | TGTGCCATCAGTGCGTCCGACCAACCCCCTAACTATGGCTACACCTTC
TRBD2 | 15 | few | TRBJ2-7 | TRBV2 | CASSGGTSGYNEQYF | TGTGCCAGCAGTGGGGGGACTAGCGGCTACAATGAGCAGTACTTC
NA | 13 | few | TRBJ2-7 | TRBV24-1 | CATSDLGEGEQYF | TGTGCCACCAGTGATTTAGGCGAAGGCGAGCAGTACTTC
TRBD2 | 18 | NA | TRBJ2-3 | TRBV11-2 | CASSFYGSGGVVMDTQYF | TGTGCCAGCAGCTTTTACGGTAGCGGGGGGGTAGTAATGGATACGCAGTATTTT
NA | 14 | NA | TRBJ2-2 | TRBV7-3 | CASSSQSDTGELFF | TGTGCCAGCAGCTCACAGAGTGACACCGGGGAGCTGTTTTTT
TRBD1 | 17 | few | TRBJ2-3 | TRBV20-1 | CSASLRQGAKSTDTQYF | TGCAGTGCTAGCCTCCGACAGGGGGCTAAGAGCACAGATACGCAGTATTTT
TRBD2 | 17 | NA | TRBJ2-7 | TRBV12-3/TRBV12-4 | CASSPGGSSGSYNEQYF | TGTGCCAGCAGTCCAGGGGGTTCTAGCGGGAGCTACAATGAGCAGTACTTC
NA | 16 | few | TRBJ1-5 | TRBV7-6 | CASSSDGPYSNQPQHF | TGTGCCAGCAGCTCTGACGGACCATATAGCAATCAGCCCCAGCATTTT
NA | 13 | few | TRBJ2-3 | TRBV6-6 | CASSYWDADTQYF | TGTGCCAGCAGCTATTGGGATGCAGATACGCAGTATTTT
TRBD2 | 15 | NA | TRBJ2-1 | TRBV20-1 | CSARVASGMNNEQFF | TGCAGTGCTAGAGTCGCTAGCGGGATGAACAATGAGCAGTTCTTC
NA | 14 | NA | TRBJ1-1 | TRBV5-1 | CASSLGGGPSKAFF | TGCGCCAGCAGCTTGGGCGGGGGCCCAAGTAAAGCTTTCTTT
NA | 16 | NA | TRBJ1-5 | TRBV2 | CASSEAGNTRNQPQHF | TGTGCCAGCAGTGAAGCGGGGAACACCCGCAATCAGCCCCAGCATTTT
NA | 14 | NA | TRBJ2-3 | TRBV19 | CASSPTGRADTQYF | TGTGCCAGTTCCCCGACGGGCAGGGCAGATACGCAGTATTTT
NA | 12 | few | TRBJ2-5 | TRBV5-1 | CASSPSLETQYF | TGCGCCAGCAGCCCTAGCTTGGAGACCCAGTACTTC
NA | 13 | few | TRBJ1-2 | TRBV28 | CATVVGGRDGYTF | TGTGCCACCGTCGTGGGGGGTCGCGATGGCTACACCTTC
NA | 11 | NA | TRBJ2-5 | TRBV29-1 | CSVREPGTQYF | TGCAGCGTGCGAGAACCTGGGACCCAGTACTTC
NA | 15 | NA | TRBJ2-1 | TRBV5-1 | CASSLGQSLGNEQFF | TGCGCCAGCAGCTTGGGGCAGTCTCTGGGGAATGAGCAGTTCTTC
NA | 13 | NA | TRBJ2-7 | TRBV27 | CASSLTIELEQYF | TGTGCCAGCAGTTTAACCATAGAACTCGAGCAGTACTTC
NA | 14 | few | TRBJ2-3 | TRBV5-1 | CASSSGGVTDTQYF | TGCGCCAGCAGCTCCGGGGGCGTGACAGATACGCAGTATTTT
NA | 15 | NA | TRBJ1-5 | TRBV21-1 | CASSSPRLSNQPQHF | TGTGCCAGCAGCAGCCCAAGACTTAGCAATCAGCCCCAGCATTTT
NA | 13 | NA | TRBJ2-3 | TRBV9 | CASRETSGDTQYF | TGTGCCAGCAGAGAGACTAGTGGGGATACGCAGTATTTT
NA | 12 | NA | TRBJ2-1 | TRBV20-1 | CSARDNYNEQFF | TGCAGTGCTAGAGACAACTACAATGAGCAGTTCTTC